Shown below are 6 T cell receptor beta chains from a single sample sequenced in a study of breast tumors, draining lymph nodes, adjacent tissues. Samples came from axillary lymph nodes draining the breast cancer. MiXCR was run by TCRdb on the multiplex PCR reads, yielding one entry per CDR3 protein. The table has about 180,000 distinct CDR3 sequences, approximately 30% seen once. Input material: axillary lymph node tissue. These receptors all come from a female donor with breast cancer. Some clones in this sample may be carry-over from other donors' samples.

This clonotype appeared many times. The chain has TRBV19 and TRBJ1-6; TRBD1 matches at 8 bases. Trimming at V came to 6 bases and at J to 5 bases, leaving 9 bases not matched to a gene. This CDR3 contains 16 residues. The germline gives CDR1 LNHDA, CDR2 SQIVND (reference sequence). CDR3 DNA sequence: TGTGCCAGTAGGCGACAGGGGACAGCGAATAATTCACCCCTCCACTTT. It specifies CASRRQGTANNSPLHF.

This clonotype has a count of ten or more. The genes are TRBV7-2 and TRBJ1-2; 7 nucleotides align to TRBD1. CDR3 size: 14 residues. V lost 7 bases, J lost 6 bases, and 11 bases stayed unmatched. Germline V gene data show CDR1 as SGHTA and CDR2 as FQGNSA. CDR3 in amino acids: CASIKPQGGNGYTF. DNA for the CDR3: TGTGCCAGCATCAAACCTCAGGGGGGGAATGGCTACACCTTC. Looking up the rest from reference TRBV7-2 and TRBJ1-2 gives the full variable domain: GAGVSQSPSNKVTEKGKDVELRCDPISGHTALYWYRQSLGQGLEFLIYFQGNSAPDKSGLPSDRFSAERTGGSVSTLTIQRTQQEDSAVYLCASIKPQGGNGYTFGSGTRLTVV.

There are many counts of this clonotype. The chain carries TRBV6-5 and TRBJ2-7; 7 bases align to TRBD1. There are 14 residues in the CDR3. V dropped 2 bases and J dropped 2; count of bases not matched to a gene: 3. CDR1 is MNHEY, CDR2 SVGAGI, per germline. The CDR3 DNA is TGTGCCAGCAGTTACGCCGGACAGGCCTACGAGCAGTACTTC. Encoded protein: CASSYAGQAYEQYF.

The rearrangement links TRBV15 to TRBJ2-7; D is possibly TRBD2 (5 bases). V gave up 3 bases and J gave up 7 bases, with 22 bases separating them. Germline CDR1 and CDR2: LNHNV and YYDKDF (reference sequence). The CDR3 consists of 16 residues. CDR3 nucleotides: TGTGCCACCAGCAGCCCCCTACATCGGGATCAAGGTGAGCAGTACTTC. This translates into CATSSPLHRDQGEQYF.

This clonotype was counted at least ten times. CDR3 protein: CASGFEGAYNEQFF. The CDR3, as DNA: TGTGCTAGTGGTTTCGAGGGGGCTTACAATGAGCAGTTCTTC. The V gene is TRBV12-5, the J gene TRBJ2-1; 7 bases fit TRBD1. The CDR3 has 14 amino acids. Germline trimming cut 3 bases from V and 4 bases from J; bases unmatched to any gene: 3. CDR1 LGHNT and CDR2 FRNRAP come from the germline V gene.

The chain combines TRBV20-1 with TRBJ2-7; D is perhaps TRBD2 (6 bases). V was shortened by 2 bases and J by 3 bases, with 14 bases between the two germline ends. The CDR3 is made up of 14 amino acids. The germline V gene encodes CDR1 DFQATT and CDR2 SNEGSKA (reference sequence). CDR3 bases: TGCAGTGCTAGACCCGCTAGCGAGAACTACGAGCAGTACTTC. It encodes CSARPASENYEQYF.